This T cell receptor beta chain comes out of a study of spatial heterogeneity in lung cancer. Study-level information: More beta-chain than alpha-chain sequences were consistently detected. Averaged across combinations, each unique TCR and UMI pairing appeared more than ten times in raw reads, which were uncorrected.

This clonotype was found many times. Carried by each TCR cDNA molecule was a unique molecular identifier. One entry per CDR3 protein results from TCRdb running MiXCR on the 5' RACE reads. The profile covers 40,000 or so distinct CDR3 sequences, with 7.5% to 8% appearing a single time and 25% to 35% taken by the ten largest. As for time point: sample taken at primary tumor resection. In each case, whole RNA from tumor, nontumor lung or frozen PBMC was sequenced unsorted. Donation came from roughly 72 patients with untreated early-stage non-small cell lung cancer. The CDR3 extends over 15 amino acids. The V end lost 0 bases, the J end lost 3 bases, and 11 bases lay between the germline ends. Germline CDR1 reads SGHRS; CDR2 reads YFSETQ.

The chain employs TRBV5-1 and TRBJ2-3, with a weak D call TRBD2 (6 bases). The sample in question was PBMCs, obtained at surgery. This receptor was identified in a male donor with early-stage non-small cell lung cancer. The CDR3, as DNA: TGCGCCAGCAGCTTGGTACTAGCAGGTACAGATACGCAGTATTTT. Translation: CASSLVLAGTDTQYF.